Listed here are 3 T cell receptor beta chains from one sample, sequenced in a study of Ad26.COV2.S vaccination and SARS-CoV-2 variants. Treatment described: around 19 received Ad26.COV2.S at low or high dose, single or two shots; about 5 received placebo; per-sample allocation not given. Day 63 following the first vaccine or placebo injection was when the samples were taken. Assay: immunoSEQ multiplex PCR; the TCRdb copy retains only in-frame clones and omits some. The table records more than 400,000 clones, 92% of them present only once. Sequenced material: peripheral blood, taken in a trial of Ad26.COV2.S vaccine versus placebo. Receptors were obtained from a person between 18 and 65 years old who received the Ad26.COV2.S COVID-19 vaccine or a placebo.

The count of this clone is one. The chain couples TRBV11-2 to TRBJ2-1, with 11 bases matching TRBD1. Per germline, CDR1 SGHAT and CDR2 FQNNGV. The CDR3 totals 15 residues. Trimming at V came to 0 bases and at J to 9 bases, leaving 4 bases not matched to a gene. The CDR3 DNA sequence: TGTGCCAGCAGCTTAGACGGACAGGGGGCGTCTGAGCAGTTCTTC. It codes for CASSLDGQGASEQFF.

The chain uses TRBV6-6 and TRBJ2-7; the D is unclear. V was clipped by 2 bases and J by 4 bases, with 12 bases between them. This CDR3 contains 14 residues. CDR1 MNHNY and CDR2 SVGAGI come from the germline V gene (reference sequence). CDR3 in DNA: TGTGCCAGCAGTTACCGCCTGGATGTTTACGAGCAGTACTTC. It is translated as CASSYRLDVYEQYF.

In DNA form, the CDR3 reads TGTGCCACCAGTGACGGACAGGCCGCTCAGCCCCAGCATTTT. It yields the protein CATSDGQAAQPQHF. The V and J genes are TRBV24-1 and TRBJ1-5; the match to TRBD1 covers 7 bases. Trimming at V came to 4 bases and at J to 6 bases, leaving 5 bases not matched to a gene. The CDR3 is 14 amino acids. From germline, CDR1 is KGHDR and CDR2 SFDVKD.